This T cell receptor (beta chain) comes out of a study of cytomegalovirus exposure and HLA in healthy donors. Study overall: The platform used for the 95 to 150 validation repertoires matched that of the approximately 670 first-cohort repertoires, a later analysis reported.

Data came from immunoSEQ multiplex PCR; TCRdb stores just in-frame clones and leaves some out. The data show roughly 120,000 clones, approximately 89% seen once. The donors were in the approximately 120-subject validation cohort; that cohort was separate from the roughly 680-subject first cohort. The CDR3 has 14 residues. Trimming took off 8 bases at V and 0 bases at J, with 11 bases between the two ends. Germline CDR1 reads SNHLY; CDR2 reads FYNNEI. Sequencing input: PBMCs. This clonotype originated in a man aged 25 to 40 in good health and CMV-seronegative. V gene TRBV2 combines with J gene TRBJ2-4; possibly TRBD2 for D (7 bases). DNA of the CDR3: TGTGCCAGCGGAGGGGGGGTAGCCAAAAACATTCAGTACTTC. This gives the protein CASGGGVAKNIQYF.